Given below is one T cell receptor (beta chain) in context. The CDR3 totals 15 residues. Germline CDR1 is SGDLS and CDR2 is YYNGEE. V was trimmed by 1 base and J by 10 bases, leaving 18 bases between them. The sample is drawn from a study of shared clonotypes between healthy human individuals. Here immunoSEQ multiplex PCR was the method, and the copy in TCRdb shows in-frame clones only, minus some. The table records about 110,000 clones, under 70% of them present only once. The TCR comes from a woman in her 30s in good health. The V gene is TRBV9, the J gene TRBJ2-1; the D is unclear. The source material was memory CD8+ T cells sorted from blood. The subset denotes: CD45RO+ cells pooled with CCR7-negative TemRA cells. The CDR3 spells CASSVSGAPGHEQFF. The CDR3 nucleotides are TGTGCCAGCAGCGTATCGGGTGCCCCCGGGCACGAGCAGTTCTTC.